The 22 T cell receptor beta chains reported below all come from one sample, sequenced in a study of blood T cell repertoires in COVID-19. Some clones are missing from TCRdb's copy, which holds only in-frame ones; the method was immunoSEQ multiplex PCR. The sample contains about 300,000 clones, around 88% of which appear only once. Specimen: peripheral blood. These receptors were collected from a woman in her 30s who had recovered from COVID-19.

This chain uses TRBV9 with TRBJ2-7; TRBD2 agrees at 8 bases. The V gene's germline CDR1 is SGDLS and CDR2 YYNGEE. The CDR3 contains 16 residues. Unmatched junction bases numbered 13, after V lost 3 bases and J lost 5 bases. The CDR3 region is CASSAAPGGAGNEQYF. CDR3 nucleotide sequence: TGTGCCAGCAGCGCAGCTCCGGGGGGGGCAGGGAACGAGCAGTACTTC.

The CDR3 DNA reads as TGTGCCAGCAGCGGGGGGACAGGGGGCCTCGCTTTCTTT. It yields the protein CASSGGTGGLAFF. The chain uses TRBV9 and TRBJ1-1; 12 nucleotides agree with TRBD1. Looked up from germline, CDR1 is SGDLS and CDR2 is YYNGEE. J gave up 11 bases and V 3 bases, and 5 bases lay outside the gene matches. There are 13 residues in the CDR3.

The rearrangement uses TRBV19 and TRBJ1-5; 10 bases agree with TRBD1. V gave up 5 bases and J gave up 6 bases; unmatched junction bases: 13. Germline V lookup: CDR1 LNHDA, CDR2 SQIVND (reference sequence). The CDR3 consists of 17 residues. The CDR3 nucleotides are TGTGCCAGTAGTCCAAACCGGGACAGGGGAGGAAGTCAGCCCCAGCATTTT. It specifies CASSPNRDRGGSQPQHF.

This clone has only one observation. For the CDR3, the DNA is TGCGCCAGCAGCTTTACCACCGGACAGCCTAATGAAAAACTGTTTTTT. This codes for CASSFTTGQPNEKLFF. The V gene is TRBV5-1, the J gene TRBJ1-4; D might be TRBD1 (6 bases). V lost 2 bases and J lost 3, with 14 bases in between. The CDR3 contains 16 residues. The germline gives CDR1 SGHRS, CDR2 YFSETQ.

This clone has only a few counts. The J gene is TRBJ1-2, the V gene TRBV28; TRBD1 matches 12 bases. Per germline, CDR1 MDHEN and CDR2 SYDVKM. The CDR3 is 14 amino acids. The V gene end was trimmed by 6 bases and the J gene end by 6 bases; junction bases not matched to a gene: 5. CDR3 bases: TGTGCCAGCAGGGAGGGACAGGGGGCGAATGGCTACACCTTC. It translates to CASREGQGANGYTF.

The CDR3 coding sequence is TGTGCCAGCAGCCAAGATATCGGGACTTACTACGAGCAGTACTTC. It yields the protein CASSQDIGTYYEQYF. The rearrangement uses TRBV4-2 and TRBJ2-7; D is perhaps TRBD2 (6 bases). V shed 0 bases and J shed 3 bases, with 12 bases lying between them. This CDR3 spans 15 amino acids. Germline V CDR1 and CDR2: LGHNA, YNFKEQ.

The CDR3 coding sequence is TGTGCCAGCAGGGGGGGGGCCGGTGAAGCTTTCTTT. It specifies CASRGGAGEAFF. The genes are TRBV12-3 or TRBV12-4 and TRBJ1-1; a possible D gene is TRBD1 (6 bases). The CDR3 totals 12 residues. The V end was cut by 6 bases, the J end by 7 bases, with 12 bases between.

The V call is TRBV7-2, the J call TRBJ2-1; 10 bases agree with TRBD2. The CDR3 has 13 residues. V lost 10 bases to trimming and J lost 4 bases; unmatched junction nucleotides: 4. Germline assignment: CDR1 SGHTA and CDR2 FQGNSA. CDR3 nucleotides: TGTGCCAAAAGCGGGGGGGGTTACAATGAGCAGTTCTTC. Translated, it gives CAKSGGGYNEQFF.

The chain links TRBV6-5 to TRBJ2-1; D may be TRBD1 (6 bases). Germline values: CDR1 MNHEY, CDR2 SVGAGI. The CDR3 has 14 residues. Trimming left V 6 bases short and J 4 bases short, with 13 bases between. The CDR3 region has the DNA TGTGCCAGCAGGCGAGGACAGTCTTACAATGAGCAGTTCTTC. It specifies CASRRGQSYNEQFF.

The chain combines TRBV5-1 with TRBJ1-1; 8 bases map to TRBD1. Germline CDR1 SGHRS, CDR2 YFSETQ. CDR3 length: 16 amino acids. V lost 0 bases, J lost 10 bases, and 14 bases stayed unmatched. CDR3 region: CASSLVPGQAIVGAFF. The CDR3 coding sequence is TGCGCCAGCAGCTTGGTTCCGGGACAGGCAATCGTCGGAGCTTTCTTT.

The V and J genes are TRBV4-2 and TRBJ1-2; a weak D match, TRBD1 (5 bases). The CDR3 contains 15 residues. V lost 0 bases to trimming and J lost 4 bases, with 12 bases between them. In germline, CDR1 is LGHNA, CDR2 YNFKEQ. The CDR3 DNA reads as TGTGCCAGCAGCCAAGATATGGGGGACTTCTATGGCTACACCTTC. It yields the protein CASSQDMGDFYGYTF.

Written as DNA, the CDR3 is TGTGCCAGCAGCTCGCCTCGGGACAAACAAGAGACCCAGTACTTC. It encodes CASSSPRDKQETQYF. The chain employs TRBV5-4 and TRBJ2-5; D may be TRBD1 (6 bases). The CDR3 sequence is 15 residues long. CDR1 is SGHNT, CDR2 YYREEE, per germline (reference sequence). Trimming took off 3 bases at V and 2 bases at J, with 14 bases between the two ends.

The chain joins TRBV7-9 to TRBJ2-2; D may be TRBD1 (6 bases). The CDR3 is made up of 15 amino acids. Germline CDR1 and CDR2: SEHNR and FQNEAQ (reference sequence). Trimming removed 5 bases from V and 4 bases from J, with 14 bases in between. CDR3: CASSPRQVSTGELFF. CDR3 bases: TGTGCCAGCAGCCCTCGACAGGTGTCCACCGGGGAGCTGTTTTTT.

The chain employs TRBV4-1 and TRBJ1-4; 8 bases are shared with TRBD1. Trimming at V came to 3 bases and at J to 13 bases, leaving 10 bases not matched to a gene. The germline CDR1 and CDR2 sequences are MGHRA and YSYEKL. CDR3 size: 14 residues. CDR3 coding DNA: TGCGCCAGCAGCCACTTAACAGGGGGATCGGGACTGTTTTTT. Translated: CASSHLTGGSGLFF.

The CDR3 sequence: CASSQDDSSGANVLTF. The DNA of the CDR3 is TGTGCCAGCAGCCAAGATGACTCCTCTGGGGCCAACGTCCTGACTTTC. The rearrangement links TRBV4-2 to TRBJ2-6; D is unresolved. Germline V gives CDR1 LGHNA, CDR2 YNFKEQ. Trimming stripped 0 bases from V and 0 bases from J, with 6 bases between. The CDR3 spans 16 residues.

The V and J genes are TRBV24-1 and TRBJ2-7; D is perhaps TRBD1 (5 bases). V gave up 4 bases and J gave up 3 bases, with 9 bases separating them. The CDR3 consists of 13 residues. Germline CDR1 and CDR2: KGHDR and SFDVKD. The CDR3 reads CATSETDNYEQYF. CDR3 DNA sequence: TGTGCCACCAGTGAGACGGACAACTACGAGCAGTACTTC.

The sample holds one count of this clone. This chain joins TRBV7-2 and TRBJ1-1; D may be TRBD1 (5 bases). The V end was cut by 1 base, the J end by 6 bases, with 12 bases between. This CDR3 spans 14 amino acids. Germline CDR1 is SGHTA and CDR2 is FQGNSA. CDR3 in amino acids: CASSLDQGRAEAFF. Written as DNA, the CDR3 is TGTGCCAGCAGCTTAGACCAGGGAAGGGCTGAAGCTTTCTTT.

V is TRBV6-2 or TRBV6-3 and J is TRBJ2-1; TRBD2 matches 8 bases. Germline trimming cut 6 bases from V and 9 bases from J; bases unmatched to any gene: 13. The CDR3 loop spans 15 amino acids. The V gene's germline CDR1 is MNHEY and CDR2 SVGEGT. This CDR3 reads CASSSLGLAGGEQFF. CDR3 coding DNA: TGTGCCAGCAGCTCACTTGGCCTAGCGGGCGGTGAGCAGTTCTTC.

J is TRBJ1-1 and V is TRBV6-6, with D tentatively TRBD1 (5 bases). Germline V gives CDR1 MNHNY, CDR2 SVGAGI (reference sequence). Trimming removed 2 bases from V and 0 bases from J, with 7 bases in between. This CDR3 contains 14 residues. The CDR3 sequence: CASSYETVNTEAFF. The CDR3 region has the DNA TGTGCCAGCAGTTACGAGACAGTGAACACTGAAGCTTTCTTT.

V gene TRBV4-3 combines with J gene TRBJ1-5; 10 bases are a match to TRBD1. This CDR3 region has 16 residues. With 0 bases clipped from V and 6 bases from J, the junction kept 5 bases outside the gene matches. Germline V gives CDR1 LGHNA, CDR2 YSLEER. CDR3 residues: CASSQDYGQGGQPQHF. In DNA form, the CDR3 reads TGCGCCAGCAGCCAAGATTATGGACAGGGGGGTCAGCCCCAGCATTTT.

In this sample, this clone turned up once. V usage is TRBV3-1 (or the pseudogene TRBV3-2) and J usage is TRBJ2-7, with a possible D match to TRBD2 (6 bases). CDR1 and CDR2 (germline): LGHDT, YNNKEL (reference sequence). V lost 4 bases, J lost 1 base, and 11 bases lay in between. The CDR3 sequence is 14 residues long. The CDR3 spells CASSPRRVSYEQYF. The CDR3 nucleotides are TGTGCCAGCAGCCCTCGGAGGGTGTCCTACGAGCAGTACTTC.

The CDR3 protein is CASSVGGSGNSPLHF. The CDR3 coding sequence is TGTGCCAGCAGCGTTGGGGGCTCGGGGAATTCACCCCTCCACTTT. V is TRBV9 and J is TRBJ1-6, with D maybe TRBD1 (6 bases). Trimming stripped 2 bases from V and 7 bases from J, with 13 bases between. This CDR3 contains 15 residues. Germline V CDR1 and CDR2: SGDLS, YYNGEE.